The clone carrying this T cell receptor beta chain appeared a single time. What it binds is not known. This record comes from a study of Ad26.COV2.S vaccination and SARS-CoV-2 variants. Looking at the study overall: Administration of Ad26.COV2.S was intramuscular, either once or twice 56 days apart.

The treatment was: 15 to 20 received Ad26.COV2.S at low or high dose, single or two shots; 5 received placebo; per-sample allocation not given. Sampling was done on day 63 after the first vaccine or placebo injection. Assay: immunoSEQ multiplex PCR; the TCRdb copy retains only in-frame clones and omits some. Among about 680,000 clones, around 90% were seen once, and the ten largest hold roughly 1.5%. General study points: Analyses of TCR breadth and depth may have underestimated total T cell responses.

This CDR3 spans 12 amino acids. From germline, CDR1 is SNHLY and CDR2 FYNNEI. The V and J ends lost 2 bases and 3 bases respectively, with 5 bases between them. The sequence was obtained from a person aged 18 to 59 who received the Ad26.COV2.S COVID-19 vaccine or a placebo. The V gene is TRBV2, the J gene TRBJ2-7; D uncertain. The sequencing used peripheral blood, collected in a trial of Ad26.COV2.S vaccine versus placebo. The CDR3 DNA follows: TGTGCCAGCAGTGAACAGAGCTACGAGCAGTACTTC. Encoded protein: CASSEQSYEQYF.